The 23 T cell receptor beta chains below come from one sample, sequenced in a study of radiation and T cells in renal cell carcinoma. The table came from immunoSEQ multiplex PCR; TCRdb's copy has only in-frame clones and leaves some out. The repertoire holds tens of thousands of clones, 82% seen once, with 27% in the top ten. As to time point: blood 4 weeks post-SBRT, at nephrectomy. Treatment meaning: 15 Gy SBRT to primary tumor, nephrectomy 4 weeks later. The starting material was blood, obtained from a patient whose treatment included radiotherapy and nephrectomy. Receptors were obtained from an older woman with renal cell carcinoma.

The chain couples TRBV12-5 to TRBJ2-5; a possible D gene is TRBD2 (6 bases). This CDR3 comprises 12 residues. The V gene's germline CDR1 is LGHNT and CDR2 FRNRAP. Trimming pared 6 bases from V and 4 bases from J, leaving 9 bases between. CDR3 bases: TGTGCTAGTGGGGGGGGTGTAGAGACCCAGTACTTC. It encodes CASGGGVETQYF.

This clone occurred a few times. The chain is built from TRBV11-1 and TRBJ1-1; D uncertain. The germline V gene encodes CDR1 SGHAT and CDR2 FQDESV (reference sequence). Trimming took off 3 bases at V and 6 bases at J, with 14 bases between the two ends. This CDR3 region has 14 residues. The CDR3 reads CASSFRKGLAEAFF. CDR3 DNA sequence: TGTGCCAGCAGCTTTCGTAAAGGGTTGGCTGAAGCTTTCTTT.

The chain carries TRBV5-8 and TRBJ2-5, with 13 nucleotides matching TRBD2. Trimming at V came to 4 bases and at J to 4 bases, leaving 7 bases not matched to a gene. Germline V gene lookup returns CDR1 SGHTS and CDR2 YDEGEE. This CDR3 contains 16 residues. The CDR3 nucleotides are TGTGCCAGCAGCCCTTGGACTAGCGGGGGAGTAGAGACCCAGTACTTC. Encoded protein: CASSPWTSGGVETQYF.

This chain uses TRBV19 with TRBJ1-5, with D maybe TRBD1 (5 bases). Trimming took off 8 bases at V and 5 bases at J, with 22 bases between the two ends. The V gene's germline CDR1 is LNHDA and CDR2 SQIVND (reference sequence). This CDR3 has 16 residues. CDR3: CASGPLLGERYQPQHF. DNA for the CDR3: TGTGCCAGTGGACCACTCCTGGGGGAAAGGTATCAGCCCCAGCATTTT.

CDR3 in amino acids: CASSPIRQVRNQPQHF. Written as DNA, the CDR3 is TGTGCCAGCAGTCCAATTCGGCAGGTTCGCAATCAGCCCCAGCATTTT. The V call is TRBV7-8, the J call TRBJ1-5; D is unclear. Trimming stripped 6 bases from V and 2 bases from J, with 17 bases between. The CDR3 contains 16 residues. Germline V gives CDR1 SGHVS, CDR2 FQNEAQ.

V is TRBV29-1 and J is TRBJ2-5; D gene ambiguous. Trimming took 7 bases from V and 5 from J, leaving 14 bases between them. Germline V gene sequence: CDR1 SQVTM, CDR2 ANQGSEA. This CDR3 region has 12 residues. This CDR3 reads CSAEETAETQYF. The CDR3 region has the DNA TGCAGCGCCGAAGAGACGGCGGAGACCCAGTACTTC.

The CDR3 sequence: CASSRPSVPDTQYF. The CDR3 bases are TGTGCCAGCAGTAGACCTAGCGTGCCAGATACGCAGTATTTT. The chain employs TRBV6-1 and TRBJ2-3; perhaps TRBD2 as D (6 bases). This CDR3 region has 14 residues. Trimming cost V 5 bases and J 4 bases, with 13 bases left between them. CDR1 is MNHNS and CDR2 is SASEGT in the germline V gene.

The rearrangement uses TRBV5-1 and TRBJ2-2; D possibly uses TRBD1 or TRBD2 (5 bases each). CDR3 size: 15 residues. Trimming took 4 bases from V and 1 from J, leaving 11 bases between them. The germline V gene has CDR1 SGHRS and CDR2 YFSETQ. In nucleotides, the CDR3 is TGCGCCAGCAGCCGGGACCACCTGAACACCGGGGAGCTGTTTTTT. Its translation: CASSRDHLNTGELFF.

About this clone itself: In this CDR3 the conserved last residue, phenylalanine or tryptophan, is missing, so a read error is likely. The chain links TRBV18 to TRBJ1-4; D is unclear. Per germline, CDR1 KGHSH and CDR2 LQKENI. The CDR3 is 14 residues long. The V end lost 2 bases, the J end lost 2 bases, and 6 bases lay between the germline ends. CDR3: CASSPSSTNEKLFS. DNA of the CDR3: TGTGCCAGCTCACCAAGTAGTACTAATGAAAAACTGTTTTCT.

V usage is TRBV19 and J usage is TRBJ2-5; the D call may be TRBD1 or TRBD2 (5 bases each). V dropped 6 bases and J dropped 0 bases, with 8 bases sitting between them. From germline, CDR1 is LNHDA and CDR2 SQIVND (reference sequence). CDR3 length: 13 residues. The CDR3 spells CASSGAYQETQYF. In nucleotides, the CDR3 is TGTGCCAGTAGCGGGGCGTACCAAGAGACCCAGTACTTC.

This clone was detected only once. This chain joins TRBV5-6 and TRBJ2-1; 7 bases match TRBD2. Trimming at V came to 4 bases and at J to 8 bases, leaving 9 bases not matched to a gene. CDR3 length: 14 amino acids. The germline CDR1 and CDR2 sequences are SGHDT and YYEEEE. The CDR3 reads CASSPNAGVDEQFF. CDR3 coding DNA: TGTGCCAGCAGCCCGAACGCGGGAGTGGATGAGCAGTTCTTC.

The chain is built from TRBV4-1 and TRBJ2-1; TRBD2 matches at 9 bases. V lost 0 bases and J lost 0; bases outside the gene matches: 9. Germline-derived CDR1 and CDR2 are MGHRA and YSYEKL. The CDR3 consists of 19 residues. The CDR3 bases are TGCGCCAGCAGCCAAGATCCTAGCGGGGCGATCAGCTCCTACAATGAGCAGTTCTTC. Its translation: CASSQDPSGAISSYNEQFF.

The chain has TRBV18 and TRBJ2-2, with D possibly TRBD1 on 6 matching bases. V was clipped by 3 bases and J by 4 bases, with 12 bases between them. This CDR3 is built from 15 residues. Per germline, CDR1 KGHSH and CDR2 LQKENI. This chain's CDR3 is CASSPRDTSTGELFF. CDR3 in DNA: TGTGCCAGCTCACCCCGGGACACCTCCACCGGGGAGCTGTTTTTT.

V gene TRBV7-2 combines with J gene TRBJ2-5; 8 bases agree with TRBD1. The length of the CDR3 is 13 residues. Germline assignment: CDR1 SGHTA and CDR2 FQGNSA. Trimming took 4 bases from V and 9 from J; bases not matched to a gene: 7. DNA of the CDR3: TGTGCCAGCAGCTCACTGGACAGGGCGGCCCAGTACTTC. Translated: CASSSLDRAAQYF.

The V gene is TRBV13, the J gene TRBJ2-7; TRBD1 matches 9 bases. This CDR3 is 21 amino acids long. V lost 2 bases and J lost 4; bases outside the gene matches: 24. Per germline, CDR1 PRHDT and CDR2 FYEKMQ (reference sequence). The CDR3 protein is CASSLNWPGQGQSGGTYEQYF. The CDR3 coding sequence is TGTGCCAGCAGCTTAAACTGGCCGGGACAGGGTCAATCAGGAGGAACTTACGAGCAGTACTTC. The full variable domain, rest sourced from reference TRBV13 and TRBJ2-7, is AAGVIQSPRHLIKEKRETATLKCYPIPRHDTVYWYQQGPGQDPQFLISFYEKMQSDKGSIPDRFSAQQFSDYHSELNMSSLELGDSALYFCASSLNWPGQGQSGGTYEQYFGPGTRLTVT.

In its sample, this clone was seen a few times. The rearrangement links TRBV19 to TRBJ2-7; possibly TRBD1 for D (5 bases). CDR1 and CDR2 (germline): LNHDA, SQIVND (reference sequence). The ends were cut back, 5 bases at V and 3 bases at J, with 14 bases in the middle. CDR3 length: 14 amino acids. The CDR3 is CASSFTGLGYEQYF. The DNA of the CDR3 is TGTGCCAGTAGTTTCACAGGATTGGGCTACGAGCAGTACTTC.

This clone is a singleton in its sample. The chain recombines TRBV7-2 with TRBJ2-2; TRBD2 aligns across 8 bases. V shed 5 bases and J 8 bases; nucleotides not matched to a gene: 7. Germline CDR1 is SGHTA and CDR2 is FQGNSA. The CDR3 runs to 14 residues. CDR3 in amino acids: CASSKGTRSGELFF. In nucleotides, the CDR3 is TGTGCCAGCAGCAAGGGGACTAGGTCAGGGGAGCTGTTTTTT.

The V gene is TRBV18, the J gene TRBJ2-2, with TRBD1 matching 8 bases. Germline-derived CDR1 and CDR2 are KGHSH and LQKENI. The V gene end was trimmed by 3 bases and the J gene end by 6 bases; junction bases not matched to a gene: 15. CDR3 length: 18 residues. The CDR3 reads CASSPRTTDRVGPGELFF. The CDR3 region has the DNA TGTGCCAGCTCACCCCGGACAACGGACAGGGTGGGCCCCGGGGAGCTGTTTTTT. The full variable domain, rest sourced from reference TRBV18 and TRBJ2-2, is NAGVMQNPRHLVRRRGQEARLRCSPMKGHSHVYWYRQLPEEGLKFMVYLQKENIIDESGMPKERFSAEFPKEGPSILRIQQVVRGDSAAYFCASSPRTTDRVGPGELFFGEGSRLTVL.

J is TRBJ2-5 and V is TRBV6-1; the D is unclear. Trimming stripped 6 bases from V and 5 bases from J, with 10 bases between. The CDR3 has 12 amino acids. The germline gives CDR1 MNHNS, CDR2 SASEGT. This CDR3 is CASRVERETQYF. The DNA of the CDR3 is TGTGCCAGCAGGGTTGAAAGGGAGACCCAGTACTTC.

This sequence joins TRBV4-1 and TRBJ2-5; 9 bases match TRBD1. CDR1 MGHRA and CDR2 YSYEKL come from the germline V gene. CDR3 size: 18 residues. Trimming took 0 bases from V and 2 from J; bases not matched to a gene: 10. In nucleotides, the CDR3 is TGCGCCAGCAGCCAAGATCGGGGACAGGGTTTTGTACAAGAGACCCAGTACTTC. It specifies CASSQDRGQGFVQETQYF.

This clone was seen just once. The chain is built from TRBV6-6 and TRBJ1-2; TRBD1 is a possible D gene (5 bases). Germline V gene sequence: CDR1 MNHNY, CDR2 SVGAGI (reference sequence). The CDR3 runs to 11 residues. V was trimmed by 2 bases and J by 8 bases, leaving 6 bases between them. In nucleotides, the CDR3 is TGTGCCAGCAGTTACAGGGGCGGCTACACCTTC. Protein sequence: CASSYRGGYTF.

In its sample, this clone was seen a few times. The V and J genes are TRBV5-1 and TRBJ1-2; the match to TRBD1 covers 7 bases. This CDR3 comprises 15 residues. Germline values: CDR1 SGHRS, CDR2 YFSETQ. V lost 3 bases to trimming and J lost 4 bases; unmatched junction nucleotides: 9. CDR3 sequence (DNA): TGCGCCAGCAGCTCAAAACCGGGACAGACCTATGGCTACACCTTC. Residues: CASSSKPGQTYGYTF.

The chain couples TRBV7-9 to TRBJ2-5; no clear D. V was trimmed by 1 base and J by 2 bases, leaving 11 bases between them. Germline values: CDR1 SEHNR, CDR2 FQNEAQ (reference sequence). CDR3 length: 15 residues. CDR3 DNA sequence: TGTGCCAGCAGCTTAGTGGCGGCTCAACAAGAGACCCAGTACTTC. It is translated as CASSLVAAQQETQYF.